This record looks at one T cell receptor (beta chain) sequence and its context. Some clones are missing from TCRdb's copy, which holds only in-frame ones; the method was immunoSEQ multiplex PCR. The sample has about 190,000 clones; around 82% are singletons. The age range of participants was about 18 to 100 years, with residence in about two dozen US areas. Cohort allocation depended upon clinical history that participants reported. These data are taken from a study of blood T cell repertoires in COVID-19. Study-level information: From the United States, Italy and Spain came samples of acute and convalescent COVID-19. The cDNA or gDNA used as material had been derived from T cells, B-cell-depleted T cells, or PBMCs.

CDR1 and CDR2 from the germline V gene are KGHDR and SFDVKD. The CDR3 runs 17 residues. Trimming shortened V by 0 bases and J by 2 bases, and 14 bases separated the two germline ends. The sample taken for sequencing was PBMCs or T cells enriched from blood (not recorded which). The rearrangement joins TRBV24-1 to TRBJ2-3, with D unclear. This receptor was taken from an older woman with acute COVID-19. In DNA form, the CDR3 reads TGTGCCACCAGTGATTTGCAATATGGCAGTGACACAGATACGCAGTATTTT. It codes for CATSDLQYGSDTDTQYF.